This T cell receptor (beta chain) was recorded in a study of blood T cell repertoires in COVID-19. Some clones are missing from TCRdb's copy, which holds only in-frame ones; the method was immunoSEQ multiplex PCR. Of 110,000 or so clones listed, 75% to 90% were seen once; the top ten hold 7.7%. The J segment lost 4 bases and the V segment lost 7 bases, leaving 7 bases of the junction unmatched. This CDR3 spans 15 amino acids. Germline V gene lookup returns CDR1 MGHDK and CDR2 SYGVNS. This clonotype was sampled from a human donor in a cohort sampled during active COVID-19. The sequenced sample consisted of peripheral blood. V is TRBV25-1 and J is TRBJ2-1; the match to TRBD2 covers 10 bases. The CDR3 loop reads CASTKAGGRYNEQFF. The CDR3 DNA follows: TGTGCCAGCACGAAAGCGGGGGGGCGGTACAATGAGCAGTTCTTC.